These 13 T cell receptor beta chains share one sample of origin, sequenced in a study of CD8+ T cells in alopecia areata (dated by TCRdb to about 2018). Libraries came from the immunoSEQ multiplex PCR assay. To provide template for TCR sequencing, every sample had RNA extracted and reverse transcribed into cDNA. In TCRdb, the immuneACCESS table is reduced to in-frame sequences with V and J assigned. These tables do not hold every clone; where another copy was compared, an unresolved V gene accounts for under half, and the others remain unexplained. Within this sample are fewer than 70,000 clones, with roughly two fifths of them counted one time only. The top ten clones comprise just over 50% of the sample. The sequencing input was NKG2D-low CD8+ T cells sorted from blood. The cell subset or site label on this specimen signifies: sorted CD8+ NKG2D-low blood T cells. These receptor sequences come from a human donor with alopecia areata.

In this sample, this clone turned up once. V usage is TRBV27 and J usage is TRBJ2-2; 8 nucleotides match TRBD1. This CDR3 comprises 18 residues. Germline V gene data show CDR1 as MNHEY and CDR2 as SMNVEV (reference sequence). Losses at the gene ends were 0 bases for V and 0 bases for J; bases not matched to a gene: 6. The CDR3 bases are TGTGCCAGCAGTTTATCGACAGGGGCGACTGCGAACACCGGGGAGCTGTTTTTT. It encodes CASSLSTGATANTGELFF.

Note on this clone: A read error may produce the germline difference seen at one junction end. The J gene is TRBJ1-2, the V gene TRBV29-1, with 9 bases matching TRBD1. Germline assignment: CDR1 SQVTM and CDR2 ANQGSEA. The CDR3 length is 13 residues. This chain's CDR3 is CSAETGTGHGYTF. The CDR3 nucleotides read TGCAGCGCTGAAACCGGGACAGGGCATGGCTACACCTTC.

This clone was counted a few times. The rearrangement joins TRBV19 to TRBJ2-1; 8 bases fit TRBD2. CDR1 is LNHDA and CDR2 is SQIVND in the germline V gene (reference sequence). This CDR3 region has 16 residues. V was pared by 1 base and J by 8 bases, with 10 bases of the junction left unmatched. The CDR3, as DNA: TGTGCCAGTAGTATAGGACGGCGGGGGGCGAGGGATGAGCAGTTCTTC. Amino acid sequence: CASSIGRRGARDEQFF.

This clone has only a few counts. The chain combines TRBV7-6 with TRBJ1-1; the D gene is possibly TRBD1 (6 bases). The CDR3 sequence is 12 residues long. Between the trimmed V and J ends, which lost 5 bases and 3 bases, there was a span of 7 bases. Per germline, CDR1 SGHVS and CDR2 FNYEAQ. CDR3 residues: CASSQGYTEAFF. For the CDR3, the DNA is TGTGCCAGCAGCCAGGGGTACACTGAAGCTTTCTTT. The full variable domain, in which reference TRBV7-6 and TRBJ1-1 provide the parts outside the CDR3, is GAGVSQSPRYKVTKRGQDVALRCDPISGHVSLYWYRQALGQGPEFLTYFNYEAQQDKSGLPNDRFSAERPEGSISTLTIQRTEQRDSAMYRCASSQGYTEAFFGQGTRLTVV.

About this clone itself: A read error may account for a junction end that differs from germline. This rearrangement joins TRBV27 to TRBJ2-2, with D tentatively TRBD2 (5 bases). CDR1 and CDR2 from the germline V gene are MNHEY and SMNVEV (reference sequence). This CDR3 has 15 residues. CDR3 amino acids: CASRVGLYDTGELFF. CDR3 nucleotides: TGTGCCAGCAGGGTCGGGCTCTACGATACCGGGGAACTGTTTTTT.

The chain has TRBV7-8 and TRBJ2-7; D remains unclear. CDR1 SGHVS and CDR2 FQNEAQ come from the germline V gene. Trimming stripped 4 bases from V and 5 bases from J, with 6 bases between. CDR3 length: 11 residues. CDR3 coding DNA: TGTGCCAGCAGCTCCGGCCACGAGCAGTACTTC. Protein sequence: CASSSGHEQYF.

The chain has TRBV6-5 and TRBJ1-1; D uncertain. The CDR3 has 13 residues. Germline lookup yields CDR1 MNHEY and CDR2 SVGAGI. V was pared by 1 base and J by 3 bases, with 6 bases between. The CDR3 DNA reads TGTGCCAGCAGTTACTTTGGGGACACTGAAGCTTTCTTT. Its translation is CASSYFGDTEAFF.

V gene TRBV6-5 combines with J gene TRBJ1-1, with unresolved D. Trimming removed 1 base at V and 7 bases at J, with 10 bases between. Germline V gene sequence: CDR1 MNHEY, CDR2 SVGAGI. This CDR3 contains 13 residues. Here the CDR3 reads CASSYFLGSEAFF. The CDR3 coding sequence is TGTGCCAGCAGTTACTTTCTCGGGAGTGAAGCTTTCTTT.

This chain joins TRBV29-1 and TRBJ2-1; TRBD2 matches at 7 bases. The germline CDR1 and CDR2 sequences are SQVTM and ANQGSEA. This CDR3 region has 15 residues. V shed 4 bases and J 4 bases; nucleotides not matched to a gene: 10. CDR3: CSVGGGQKRYNEQFF. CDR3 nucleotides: TGCAGCGTTGGGGGAGGGCAGAAGCGGTACAATGAGCAGTTCTTC.

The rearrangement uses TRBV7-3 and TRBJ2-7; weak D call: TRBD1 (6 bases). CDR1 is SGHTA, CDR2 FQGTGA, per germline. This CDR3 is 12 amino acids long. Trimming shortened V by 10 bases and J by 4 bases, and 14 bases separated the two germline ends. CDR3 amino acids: CANGQTLYEQYF. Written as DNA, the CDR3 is TGTGCCAACGGACAGACCTTATACGAGCAGTACTTC.

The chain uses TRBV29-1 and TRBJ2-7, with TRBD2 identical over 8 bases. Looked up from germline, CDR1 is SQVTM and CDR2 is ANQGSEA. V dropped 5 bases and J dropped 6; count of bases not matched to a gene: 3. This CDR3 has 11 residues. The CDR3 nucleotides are TGCAGCGTTCCGGCGGGGGGCGAGCAGTACTTC. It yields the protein CSVPAGGEQYF.

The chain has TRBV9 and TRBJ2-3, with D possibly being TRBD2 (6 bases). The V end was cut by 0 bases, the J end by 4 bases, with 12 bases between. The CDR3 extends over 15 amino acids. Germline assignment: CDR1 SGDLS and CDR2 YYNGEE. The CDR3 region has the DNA TGTGCCAGCAGCGTAGGCGGGGTGTTAGCAGATACGCAGTATTTT. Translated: CASSVGGVLADTQYF.

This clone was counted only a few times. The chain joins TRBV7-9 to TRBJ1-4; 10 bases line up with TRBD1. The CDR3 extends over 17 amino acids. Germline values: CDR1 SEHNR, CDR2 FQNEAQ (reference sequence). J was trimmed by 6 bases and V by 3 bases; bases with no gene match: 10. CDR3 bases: TGTGCCAGCAGCTTTCCACCTACGGGACAGGGGTATGAAAAACTGTTTTTT. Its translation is CASSFPPTGQGYEKLFF.